Shown below are 9 T cell receptor beta chains from a single sample sequenced in a study of T cells in Graves' hyperthyroidism and ophthalmopathy (dated by TCRdb to between 2018 and 2021). The library was generated by multiplex PCR. Data came from an Illumina HiSeq 2000. Amplification of TCR beta CDR3 regions was carried out from RNA transcripts. A first-round RT-PCR of the TCR CDR3 used the HTBI primer set with the Qiagen OneStep RT-PCR kit. Using fastp at Q25 and MiXCR, TCRdb reprocessed the public reads and kept productive beta chains. Rows are combined by CDR3 protein, so each entry shows the most common genes and DNA. The sample table records 89,000 or so distinct CDR3 sequences; about 37% of these occur just once. The ten largest clones take up 10% of the sample. The sequencing input was peripheral blood or thyroid tissue (not recorded which). The source of these receptors is a young woman with Graves' hyperthyroidism.

This clonotype has at least ten counts. The chain carries TRBV14 and TRBJ1-5; maybe TRBD1 (5 bases). Trimming removed 1 base at V and 4 bases at J, with 11 bases between. CDR1 SGHDN and CDR2 FVKESK come from the germline V gene. The CDR3 spans 15 residues. The CDR3 is CASSQAGTWNQPQHF. DNA of the CDR3: TGTGCCAGCAGCCAAGCAGGGACCTGGAATCAGCCCCAGCATTTT.

Ten or more counts support this clonotype. The CDR3 reads CSAKGTGNTGELFF. CDR3 bases: TGCAGTGCTAAGGGGACAGGGAACACCGGGGAGCTGTTTTTT. This sequence joins TRBV20-1 and TRBJ2-2; TRBD1 aligns across 8 bases. The ends lost 4 bases at V and 1 base at J; junction bases unmatched: 2. The CDR3 sequence is 14 residues long. CDR1 and CDR2 from the germline V gene are DFQATT and SNEGSKA (reference sequence).

CDR3 bases: TGTGCCAGCAGAGGAGAAGGCGTCTCTGGAAACACCATATATTTT. Protein sequence: CASRGEGVSGNTIYF. This chain joins TRBV2 and TRBJ1-3; unclear D gene. The CDR3 is 15 residues long. V lost 6 bases to trimming and J lost 0 bases, with 12 bases between them. CDR1 is SNHLY and CDR2 is FYNNEI in the germline V gene.

This chain links TRBV20-1 with TRBJ1-4; 10 nucleotides match TRBD1. Germline V gene data show CDR1 as DFQATT and CDR2 as SNEGSKA (reference sequence). CDR3 size: 13 residues. The junction had 7 bases not matched to a gene; V was cut back by 3 bases and J by 12 bases. DNA of the CDR3: TGCAGTGCTAGTCCCGGGACAGGGGCAGAACTGTTTTTT. Amino acids: CSASPGTGAELFF.

This clonotype was seen more than once but under ten times. The chain combines TRBV10-3 with TRBJ1-2, with TRBD1 as a possible D gene (6 bases). Germline V gene data show CDR1 as ENHRY and CDR2 as SYGVKD. CDR3 length: 14 residues. Trimming stripped 10 bases from V and 3 bases from J, with 18 bases between. The CDR3 DNA is TGTGCCAGCAACCAACAGGGAGGAGACTATGGCTACACCTTC. It encodes CASNQQGGDYGYTF.

The gene calls are TRBV12-3 or TRBV12-4 and TRBJ2-7; 10 positions agree with TRBD2. The CDR3 is 15 residues long. The V and J ends lost 1 base and 6 bases, in that order; junction bases with no gene match: 6. The CDR3 loop reads CASSLVLAGGREQYF. The CDR3 DNA is TGTGCCAGCAGTTTAGTGTTAGCGGGAGGCCGCGAGCAGTACTTC.

The V gene is TRBV12-3 or TRBV12-4, the J gene TRBJ2-7; 10 positions match TRBD2. The V and J ends lost 6 bases and 0 bases, in that order; junction bases with no gene match: 2. CDR3 length: 14 amino acids. The CDR3 nucleotides are TGTGCCAGCAGGCCTAGCGGGAGCTCCTACGAGCAGTACTTC. Protein sequence: CASRPSGSSYEQYF.

This clonotype was picked up a small number of times. A much larger clone lies a single base off, so this may be a read error. The chain joins TRBV20-1 to TRBJ1-1; 7 nucleotides line up with TRBD1. V dropped 3 bases and J dropped 10; count of bases not matched to a gene: 17. CDR1 and CDR2 (germline): DFQATT, SNEGSKA (reference sequence). The CDR3 sequence is 15 residues long. CDR3 sequence reads: CSASEIGTEGGRAFF. CDR3 bases: TGCAGTGCTAGCGAAATTGGGACAGAGGGCGGGCGAGCTTTCTTT.

This clonotype appeared a single time. The gene calls are TRBV2 and TRBJ2-2, with 9 positions matching TRBD1. The V gene's germline CDR1 is SNHLY and CDR2 FYNNEI. This CDR3 region has 14 residues. Germline trimming cut 7 bases from V and 4 bases from J; bases unmatched to any gene: 4. CDR3 amino acids: CASTGQGSTGELFF. CDR3 coding DNA: TGTGCCAGCACGGGACAGGGATCCACCGGGGAGCTGTTTTTT.